This entry lists 29 T cell receptor beta chains sequenced from one sample in a study of OX40 agonist ivuxolimab in advanced cancers. Assay: immunoSEQ multiplex PCR; the TCRdb copy retains only in-frame clones and omits some. This sample has 100,000 or so clones, with around nine tenths found just once. The sequences come from CD4+ or CD8+ T cells sorted from blood, collected in a trial of the OX40 agonist ivuxolimab. The receptors derive from an adult with an advanced solid tumor such as melanoma, head and neck, liver or kidney cancer.

CDR3 residues: CASSPGAYEQYV. In DNA, the CDR3 is TGTGCCAGCAGCCCAGGAGCCTACGAGCAGTACGTC. The V gene is TRBV7-9, the J gene TRBJ2-7; D is uncertain. Trimming left V 5 bases short and J 2 bases short, with 7 bases between. The CDR3 has 12 residues. Per the germline V gene, CDR1 is SEHNR and CDR2 is FQNEAQ (reference sequence).

V is TRBV7-9 and J is TRBJ2-5, with 7 bases lining up with TRBD2. Germline CDR1 SEHNR, CDR2 FQNEAQ (reference sequence). The CDR3 covers 12 residues. V lost 5 bases to trimming and J lost 5 bases; unmatched junction nucleotides: 2. CDR3 in DNA: TGTGCCAGCAGCAGCGGGATGGAGACCCAGTACTTC. Its protein product is CASSSGMETQYF.

The chain carries TRBV7-9 and TRBJ2-7, with D possibly matching TRBD2 (5 bases). Germline CDR1 is SEHNR and CDR2 is FQNEAQ (reference sequence). The CDR3 is 13 amino acids. V was pared by 1 base and J by 6 bases, with 10 bases between. CDR3 loop: CASSLGGNGEQYV. As DNA, the CDR3 is TGTGCCAGCAGCTTAGGAGGGAACGGCGAGCAGTACGTC.

V is TRBV27 and J is TRBJ2-1; TRBD2 might be the D (6 bases). The length of the CDR3 is 14 residues. The V and J ends lost 5 bases and 8 bases respectively, with 16 bases between them. The germline V gene encodes CDR1 MNHEY and CDR2 SMNVEV (reference sequence). The CDR3 region is CASSGGKGRDEQFF. The CDR3 DNA follows: TGTGCCAGCAGTGGGGGGAAGGGTAGGGATGAGCAGTTCTTC.

V and J are TRBV19 and TRBJ1-3, with a weak D call TRBD1 (6 bases). The CDR3 extends over 15 amino acids. Trimming removed 5 bases from V and 4 bases from J, with 15 bases in between. The germline CDR1 and CDR2 sequences are LNHDA and SQIVND (reference sequence). The CDR3 here is CASSLPTGFGNTIYF. CDR3 in DNA: TGTGCCAGTAGTCTCCCGACAGGTTTCGGAAACACCATATATTTT.

This chain links TRBV7-9 with TRBJ2-4; D unclear. Deletions cut 5 bases from V and 7 bases from J, with 6 bases between. In germline, CDR1 is SEHNR, CDR2 FQNEAQ (reference sequence). The CDR3 totals 11 residues. Here the CDR3 reads CASSNENIQYF. The CDR3, as DNA: TGTGCCAGCAGCAACGAGAACATTCAGTACTTC.

The CDR3 nucleotides read TGTGCCAGCAGCTTCGCGGTGACAGATACGCAGTATTTT. It yields the protein CASSFAVTDTQYF. The V call is TRBV5-8, the J call TRBJ2-3, with D hard to call. The CDR3 runs to 13 residues. Germline V gives CDR1 SGHTS, CDR2 YDEGEE. The V gene lost 2 bases and the J gene lost 3 bases, with 7 bases spanning the gap.

The chain employs TRBV6-6 and TRBJ1-3, with D possibly matching TRBD1 (6 bases). CDR3 size: 15 residues. V was clipped by 8 bases and J by 0 bases, with 14 bases between them. Germline-derived CDR1 and CDR2 are MNHNY and SVGAGI (reference sequence). CDR3 sequence: CASGSDRSSGNTIYF. The CDR3 DNA reads as TGTGCCAGCGGCTCCGACAGGAGCTCTGGAAACACCATATATTTT.

V usage is TRBV5-1 and J usage is TRBJ2-1; maybe TRBD1 (6 bases). Germline loops: CDR1 SGHRS, CDR2 YFSETQ. V was clipped by 1 base and J by 7 bases, with 12 bases between them. The CDR3 is made up of 14 amino acids. The DNA of the CDR3 is TGCGCCAGCAGCTTGATCCCAGGGGTTAATGAGCAGTTCTTC. Its protein is CASSLIPGVNEQFF.

This clone came up a few times. V is TRBV6-6 and J is TRBJ1-6, with 7 bases aligning to TRBD1. Germline V gene sequence: CDR1 MNHNY, CDR2 SVGAGI (reference sequence). This CDR3 is built from 15 residues. Trimming cost V 2 bases and J 7 bases; bases outside gene matches: 5. CDR3 residues: CASSYQGDENSPLHF. In nucleotides, the CDR3 is TGTGCCAGCAGTTACCAGGGGGATGAGAATTCACCCCTCCACTTT.

The rearrangement links TRBV4-2 to TRBJ2-3; 8 bases map to TRBD2. J was trimmed by 1 base and V by 4 bases; bases with no gene match: 4. The germline gives CDR1 LGHNA, CDR2 YNFKEQ. The CDR3 spans 15 residues. The CDR3 DNA follows: TGTGCCAGCAGCCGACCGGGACTAGGCACAGATACGCAGTATTTT. As protein: CASSRPGLGTDTQYF.

V and J are TRBV25-1 and TRBJ2-1; 8 nucleotides align to TRBD2. The CDR3 runs 15 residues. After removal of 3 bases from V and 5 bases from J, the junction contained 6 bases not matched to a gene. The germline V gene encodes CDR1 MGHDK and CDR2 SYGVNS. The DNA of the CDR3 is TGTGCCAGCAGTGACGGGACTAGAACAAACAATGAGCAGTTCTTC. Its protein is CASSDGTRTNNEQFF.

The rearrangement uses TRBV7-3 and TRBJ2-2; 14 nucleotides match TRBD2. The germline V gene encodes CDR1 SGHTA and CDR2 FQGTGA. CDR3 size: 18 residues. The V and J ends lost 1 base and 5 bases, in that order; junction bases with no gene match: 6. The CDR3 loop reads CASSLMGLAGARTGELFF. The CDR3 DNA reads as TGTGCCAGCAGCTTAATGGGACTAGCGGGAGCCCGGACCGGGGAGCTGTTTTTT.

This rearrangement joins TRBV5-8 to TRBJ2-4; 11 bases align to TRBD1. V lost 4 bases to trimming and J lost 3 bases; unmatched junction nucleotides: 12. Germline-derived CDR1 and CDR2 are SGHTS and YDEGEE. The CDR3 is 18 amino acids. CDR3 in amino acids: CASSPDRGLEVVKNIQYF. Written as DNA, the CDR3 is TGTGCCAGCAGCCCGGACAGGGGGCTCGAGGTTGTCAAAAACATTCAGTACTTC.

The V and J genes are TRBV27 and TRBJ2-1; 7 bases agree with TRBD2. Germline loops: CDR1 MNHEY, CDR2 SMNVEV (reference sequence). V was pared by 6 bases and J by 4 bases, with 9 bases of the junction left unmatched. The CDR3 extends over 15 amino acids. CDR3 DNA sequence: TGTGCCAGCAGGCTCGGGAGGACCTCATACAATGAGCAGTTCTTC. Its translation is CASRLGRTSYNEQFF.

This clone was recorded only once. The rearrangement links TRBV19 to TRBJ2-2; TRBD1 matches at 9 bases. The germline CDR1 and CDR2 sequences are LNHDA and SQIVND (reference sequence). The CDR3 contains 16 residues. After removal of 4 bases from V and 5 bases from J, the junction contained 8 bases not matched to a gene. The CDR3 loop reads CASSRGRTGETGELFF. CDR3 nucleotide sequence: TGTGCCAGTAGTAGGGGGAGGACAGGGGAGACCGGGGAGCTGTTTTTT.

The chain is built from TRBV28 and TRBJ2-5, with D perhaps matching TRBD2 (5 bases). The CDR3 length is 13 residues. V dropped 4 bases and J dropped 5 bases, with 11 bases sitting between them. Germline V gives CDR1 MDHEN, CDR2 SYDVKM. The CDR3 sequence: CASSYPRGETQYF. The CDR3 DNA reads TGTGCCAGCAGTTACCCCAGAGGGGAGACCCAGTACTTC. Full variable domain (outside the CDR3, taken from reference TRBV28 and TRBJ2-5): DVKVTQSSRYLVKRTGEKVFLECVQDMDHENMFWYRQDPGLGLRLIYFSYDVKMKEKGDIPEGYSVSREKKERFSLILESASTNQTSMYLCASSYPRGETQYFGPGTRLLVL.

The chain carries TRBV7-2 and TRBJ1-3; 12 bases map to TRBD1. The CDR3 spans 18 residues. The J segment lost 7 bases and the V segment lost 0 bases, leaving 10 bases of the junction unmatched. Germline V gene data show CDR1 as SGHTA and CDR2 as FQGNSA. The CDR3 nucleotides are TGTGCCAGCAGCTTAGCCGGGACAGGGGGCGGTTTGGGCAACACCATATATTTT. Translated, it gives CASSLAGTGGGLGNTIYF. The whole variable domain, remainder taken from reference TRBV7-2 and TRBJ1-3, is GAGVSQSPSNKVTEKGKDVELRCDPISGHTALYWYRQSLGQGLEFLIYFQGNSAPDKSGLPSDRFSAERTGGSVSTLTIQRTQQEDSAVYLCASSLAGTGGGLGNTIYFGEGSWLTVV.

In its sample, this clone was seen once. The V gene is TRBV6-6, the J gene TRBJ1-5, with D hard to call. CDR1 and CDR2 from the germline V gene are MNHNY and SVGAGI (reference sequence). V gave up 2 bases and J gave up 5 bases, with 4 bases separating them. The CDR3 length is 12 residues. DNA of the CDR3: TGTGCCAGCAGTTACGGAGATCAGCCCCAGCATTTT. This gives the protein CASSYGDQPQHF.

J is TRBJ2-5 and V is TRBV11-3, with D perhaps TRBD2 (5 bases). Trimming took off 1 base at V and 2 bases at J, with 5 bases between the two ends. The CDR3 spans 13 residues. Germline assignment: CDR1 SGHNT and CDR2 YENEEA. The CDR3 sequence: CASSLGEQETQYF. DNA for the CDR3: TGTGCCAGCAGCTTAGGGGAGCAAGAGACCCAGTACTTC.

The rearrangement links TRBV28 to TRBJ2-5; D not certain. Germline CDR1 and CDR2: MDHEN and SYDVKM. The CDR3 covers 14 residues. V lost 4 bases and J 3 bases, leaving 12 bases between the germline ends. The CDR3: CASSYGMGKETQYF. CDR3 nucleotides: TGTGCCAGCAGTTACGGAATGGGAAAAGAGACCCAGTACTTC.

The V gene is TRBV29-1, the J gene TRBJ1-1; tentative D call: TRBD1 (6 bases). Trimming pared 7 bases from V and 0 bases from J, leaving 12 bases between. Germline CDR1 is SQVTM and CDR2 is ANQGSEA. This CDR3 is built from 13 residues. The CDR3 bases are TGCAGCGCATTAGGACAGATGAACACTGAAGCTTTCTTT. This translates into CSALGQMNTEAFF.

The chain carries TRBV27 and TRBJ1-1; 7 bases align to TRBD1. Unmatched junction bases numbered 10, after V lost 5 bases and J lost 4 bases. The CDR3 spans 15 residues. CDR1 MNHEY and CDR2 SMNVEV come from the germline V gene (reference sequence). In DNA form, the CDR3 reads TGTGCCAGCAGTACCCGGCAGGGGGGGGTCACTGAAGCTTTCTTT. Its translation: CASSTRQGGVTEAFF.

The V and J genes are TRBV11-2 and TRBJ1-1; D gene uncertain. V lost 5 bases to trimming and J lost 3 bases, with 10 bases between them. The germline CDR1 and CDR2 sequences are SGHAT and FQNNGV. This CDR3 is 13 amino acids long. Here the CDR3 reads CASSPMRDTEAFF. CDR3 DNA sequence: TGTGCCAGCAGCCCGATGCGGGACACTGAAGCTTTCTTT.

V is TRBV29-1 and J is TRBJ1-1; TRBD1 agrees at 7 bases. Germline V gene data show CDR1 as SQVTM and CDR2 as ANQGSEA. The junction had 4 bases not matched to a gene; V was cut back by 6 bases and J by 6 bases. CDR3 length: 11 amino acids. CDR3 in amino acids: CSVQGLPEAFF. The DNA for the CDR3 is TGCAGCGTACAGGGGCTTCCTGAAGCTTTCTTT.

V is TRBV6-6 and J is TRBJ2-7, with D perhaps assigned TRBD1 or TRBD2 (5 bases each). V was shortened by 6 bases and J by 5 bases, with 20 bases between the two germline ends. CDR3 length equals 15 residues. Germline CDR1 and CDR2: MNHNY and SVGAGI (reference sequence). The CDR3 bases are TGTGCCAGCAGCTCCAGCCGGCAGGGAGACCACGAGCAGTACGTC. Its protein is CASSSSRQGDHEQYV.

The CDR3 region has the DNA TGCGCCAGCAGCTTCAACGGGGGGCACTACGAGCAGTACTTC. It specifies CASSFNGGHYEQYF. This chain uses TRBV5-1 with TRBJ2-7, with D maybe TRBD2 (7 bases). Trimming pared 2 bases from V and 3 bases from J, leaving 12 bases between. Looked up from germline, CDR1 is SGHRS and CDR2 is YFSETQ. CDR3 length: 14 residues. Full variable domain (missing parts from reference TRBV5-1 and TRBJ2-7): KAGVTQTPRYLIKTRGQQVTLSCSPISGHRSVSWYQQTPGQGLQFLFEYFSETQRNKGNFPGRFSGRQFSNSRSEMNVSTLELGDSALYLCASSFNGGHYEQYFGPGTRLTVT.

The chain employs TRBV2 and TRBJ1-5; 7 nucleotides match TRBD1. J lost 6 bases, V lost 4 bases, and 6 bases had no gene match. The CDR3 sequence is 14 residues long. Germline V gene lookup returns CDR1 SNHLY and CDR2 FYNNEI. The CDR3 sequence is CASSVQGGGQPQHF. In DNA form, the CDR3 reads TGTGCCAGCAGTGTTCAGGGGGGAGGTCAGCCCCAGCATTTT.

This clone has just one count. This chain uses TRBV5-1 with TRBJ2-2; 7 nucleotides align to TRBD1. Germline CDR1 and CDR2: SGHRS and YFSETQ. The CDR3 contains 16 residues. J gave up 0 bases and V 0 bases, and 2 bases lay outside the gene matches. CDR3 nucleotides: TGCGCCAGCAGCTTGGGGCAGGGGGCGAACACCGGGGAGCTGTTTTTT. Translating gives CASSLGQGANTGELFF.